Shown below are 18 T cell receptor beta chains from a single sample sequenced in a study of shared clonotypes between healthy human individuals. TCRdb's copy holds only in-frame clones and misses some; the assay was immunoSEQ multiplex PCR. The sample gives about 980,000 clones, more than 75% of which show up once; about 1.5% is in the top ten. Sequenced input: memory CD4+ T cells sorted from blood. Subset noted: CD45RA-negative fraction. The source is a man aged 18 to 29 in good health.

This clone showed up just once. This chain connects TRBV18 to TRBJ2-2, with 10 bases lining up with TRBD1. Germline-derived CDR1 and CDR2 are KGHSH and LQKENI. The CDR3 is 15 amino acids. The V segment lost 2 bases and the J segment 4 bases; nucleotides outside the gene matches: 1. CDR3 sequence: CASSPDRGPTGELFF. CDR3 coding DNA: TGTGCCAGCTCACCAGACAGGGGGCCCACCGGGGAGCTGTTTTTT.

Concerning this clone: Other nucleotide sequences from this sample produce the same CDR3. This chain joins TRBV18 and TRBJ1-1; D call uncertain. V was pared by 3 bases and J by 3 bases, with 8 bases between. CDR3 length equals 13 residues. Germline CDR1 KGHSH, CDR2 LQKENI. CDR3 region: CASSPSRDTEAFF. The CDR3 coding sequence is TGTGCCAGCTCACCGAGTCGGGACACTGAAGCTTTCTTT.

The rearrangement uses TRBV9 and TRBJ1-2; D possibly corresponds to TRBD1 (6 bases). Germline CDR1 is SGDLS and CDR2 is YYNGEE. Deletions cut 4 bases from V and 4 bases from J, with 11 bases between. This CDR3 region has 13 residues. CDR3 in amino acids: CASSPTTGYGYTF. CDR3 sequence (DNA): TGTGCCAGCAGCCCAACGACAGGCTATGGCTACACCTTC.

This chain uses TRBV30 with TRBJ2-7, with D possibly matching TRBD2 (6 bases). Germline V lookup: CDR1 GTSNPN, CDR2 SVGIG (reference sequence). The CDR3 sequence is 15 residues long. Deletions cut 3 bases from V and 0 bases from J, with 15 bases between. CDR3 region: CAWRYLSTSSYEQYF. CDR3 DNA sequence: TGTGCCTGGAGGTACCTCTCGACTAGCTCCTACGAGCAGTACTTC. Using reference TRBV30 and TRBJ2-7 for the parts outside the CDR3, the full variable domain is SQTIHQWPATLVQPVGSPLSLECTVEGTSNPNLYWYRQAAGRGLQLLFYSVGIGQISSEVPQNLSASRPQDRQFILSSKKLLLSDSGFYLCAWRYLSTSSYEQYFGPGTRLTVT.

This chain links TRBV12-2 with TRBJ2-3; TRBD1 reflects the table's D call only, with no check against the DNA. TRBV12-2 is annotated as a pseudogene. The CDR3 has 15 residues. This chain's CDR3 is CASRFRRGPTDTQYF. The CDR3 nucleotides are TGTGCAAGTCGCTTTCGCAGGGGCCCCACAGATACGCAGTATTTT.

The chain is built from TRBV18 and TRBJ2-2; D ambiguous. There are 13 residues in the CDR3. Germline V gene lookup returns CDR1 KGHSH and CDR2 LQKENI. V was pared by 2 bases and J by 8 bases, with 9 bases between. The CDR3 is CASSPMAGGELFF. The CDR3 nucleotides are TGTGCCAGCTCACCAATGGCCGGAGGGGAGCTGTTTTTT.

The chain couples TRBV5-1 to TRBJ2-1, with D possibly being TRBD2 (6 bases). The CDR3 totals 15 residues. Trimming pared 0 bases from V and 3 bases from J, leaving 10 bases between. The germline CDR1 and CDR2 sequences are SGHRS and YFSETQ. The CDR3, as DNA: TGCGCCAGCAGCTTGGCCCCGGGAGACTACAATGAGCAGTTCTTC. It specifies CASSLAPGDYNEQFF.

The chain couples TRBV7-6 to TRBJ2-3, with TRBD1 matching 7 bases. This CDR3 is 15 amino acids long. Germline V CDR1 and CDR2: SGHVS, FNYEAQ. J gave up 6 bases and V 1 base, and 7 bases lay outside the gene matches. The CDR3 nucleotides read TGTGCCAGCAGCTTAGTTTTGGAACAGGGGGATACGCAGTATTTT. It specifies CASSLVLEQGDTQYF.

V is TRBV5-6 and J is TRBJ2-2; D call uncertain. Trimming cost V 0 bases and J 8 bases, with 5 bases left between them. The CDR3 contains 12 residues. Germline V CDR1 and CDR2: SGHDT, YYEEEE. CDR3 bases: TGTGCCAGCAGCTTGGTCCAGGGGGAGCTGTTTTTT. It specifies CASSLVQGELFF.

This clone was counted between two and nine times. The CDR3 nucleotides are TGTGCCAGCAGCCCGGGGAGGACTAGCGGGGGGCGCACAGATACGCAGTATTTT. It encodes CASSPGRTSGGRTDTQYF. The chain links TRBV9 to TRBJ2-3, with TRBD2 matching 14 bases. The germline V gene encodes CDR1 SGDLS and CDR2 YYNGEE. The CDR3 consists of 18 residues. Unmatched junction bases numbered 8, after V lost 4 bases and J lost 1 base. Full variable domain (outside the CDR3, taken from reference TRBV9 and TRBJ2-3): DSGVTQTPKHLITATGQRVTLRCSPRSGDLSVYWYQQSLDQGLQFLIQYYNGEERAKGNILERFSAQQFPDLHSELNLSSLELGDSALYFCASSPGRTSGGRTDTQYFGPGTRLTVL.

V and J are TRBV6-6 and TRBJ2-7; TRBD2 matches 14 bases. This CDR3 region has 16 residues. The ends lost 5 bases at V and 3 bases at J; junction bases unmatched: 6. Germline V CDR1 and CDR2: MNHNY, SVGAGI (reference sequence). The CDR3 coding sequence is TGTGCCAGCAGTACCCGGGGGACTAGCGGGGGCTACGAGCAGTACTTC. Its protein is CASSTRGTSGGYEQYF.

The rearrangement joins TRBV28 to TRBJ1-1, with TRBD1 matching 7 bases. CDR3 length equals 19 residues. V shed 7 bases, J shed 0 bases, and the junction held 20 bases outside the gene matches. CDR1 and CDR2 from the germline V gene are MDHEN and SYDVKM. CDR3 loop: CASTSLGTVLGGMNTEAFF. DNA for the CDR3: TGTGCCAGCACTTCTCTCGGGACAGTACTAGGAGGGATGAACACTGAAGCTTTCTTT.

The chain couples TRBV30 to TRBJ1-2; 8 positions agree with TRBD1. Per germline, CDR1 GTSNPN and CDR2 SVGIG (reference sequence). The CDR3 loop spans 12 amino acids. After removal of 3 bases from V and 8 bases from J, the junction contained 5 bases not matched to a gene. CDR3: CAWRDRDKGYTF. CDR3 in DNA: TGTGCCTGGAGGGACAGGGATAAAGGCTACACCTTC.

The V and J genes are TRBV19 and TRBJ1-2; D perhaps matches TRBD1 (6 bases). CDR1 and CDR2 from the germline V gene are LNHDA and SQIVND (reference sequence). The CDR3 covers 13 residues. The V and J ends lost 10 bases and 8 bases respectively, with 20 bases between them. The DNA for the CDR3 is TGTGCCACGGGACAAGAACATACCGGAGGCTACACCTTC. The encoded protein is CATGQEHTGGYTF.

V gene TRBV19 combines with J gene TRBJ1-3, with TRBD1 matching over 8 bases. The germline CDR1 and CDR2 sequences are LNHDA and SQIVND (reference sequence). V was clipped by 4 bases and J by 4 bases; unmatched bases: 9. The CDR3 loop spans 16 amino acids. The CDR3 loop is CASSRASGGTGNTIYF. DNA for the CDR3: TGTGCCAGTAGTAGAGCTTCAGGGGGCACAGGAAACACCATATATTTT.

The chain joins TRBV15 to TRBJ2-5; D is unclear. The CDR3 has 14 amino acids. CDR1 and CDR2 (germline): LNHNV, YYDKDF (reference sequence). V was trimmed by 5 bases and J by 2 bases, leaving 12 bases between them. The CDR3 DNA is TGTGCCACCAGCTTAACCGGGTCTCAAGAGACCCAGTACTTC. Translation gives CATSLTGSQETQYF.

This clone was detected only once. CDR3 DNA: TGTGCCAGCTCACCGGGACGGCTTAACTATGGCTACACCTTC. Protein: CASSPGRLNYGYTF. The chain employs TRBV18 and TRBJ1-2; D is possibly TRBD1 (5 bases). Germline V gene data show CDR1 as KGHSH and CDR2 as LQKENI. The CDR3 is 14 residues long. Trimming shortened V by 3 bases and J by 1 base, and 9 bases separated the two germline ends. Filled out from reference TRBV18 and TRBJ1-2, the complete variable domain reads NAGVMQNPRHLVRRRGQEARLRCSPMKGHSHVYWYRQLPEEGLKFMVYLQKENIIDESGMPKERFSAEFPKEGPSILRIQQVVRGDSAAYFCASSPGRLNYGYTFGSGTRLTVV.

This chain links TRBV5-5 with TRBJ2-2; D is unresolved. Trimming took 4 bases from V and 4 from J, leaving 11 bases between them. Germline CDR1 reads SGHKS; CDR2 reads YYEKEE (reference sequence). The CDR3 totals 14 residues. CDR3 in DNA: TGTGCCAGCAGCCAGAGCGAGGTCACCGGGGAGCTGTTTTTT. Amino acids: CASSQSEVTGELFF.